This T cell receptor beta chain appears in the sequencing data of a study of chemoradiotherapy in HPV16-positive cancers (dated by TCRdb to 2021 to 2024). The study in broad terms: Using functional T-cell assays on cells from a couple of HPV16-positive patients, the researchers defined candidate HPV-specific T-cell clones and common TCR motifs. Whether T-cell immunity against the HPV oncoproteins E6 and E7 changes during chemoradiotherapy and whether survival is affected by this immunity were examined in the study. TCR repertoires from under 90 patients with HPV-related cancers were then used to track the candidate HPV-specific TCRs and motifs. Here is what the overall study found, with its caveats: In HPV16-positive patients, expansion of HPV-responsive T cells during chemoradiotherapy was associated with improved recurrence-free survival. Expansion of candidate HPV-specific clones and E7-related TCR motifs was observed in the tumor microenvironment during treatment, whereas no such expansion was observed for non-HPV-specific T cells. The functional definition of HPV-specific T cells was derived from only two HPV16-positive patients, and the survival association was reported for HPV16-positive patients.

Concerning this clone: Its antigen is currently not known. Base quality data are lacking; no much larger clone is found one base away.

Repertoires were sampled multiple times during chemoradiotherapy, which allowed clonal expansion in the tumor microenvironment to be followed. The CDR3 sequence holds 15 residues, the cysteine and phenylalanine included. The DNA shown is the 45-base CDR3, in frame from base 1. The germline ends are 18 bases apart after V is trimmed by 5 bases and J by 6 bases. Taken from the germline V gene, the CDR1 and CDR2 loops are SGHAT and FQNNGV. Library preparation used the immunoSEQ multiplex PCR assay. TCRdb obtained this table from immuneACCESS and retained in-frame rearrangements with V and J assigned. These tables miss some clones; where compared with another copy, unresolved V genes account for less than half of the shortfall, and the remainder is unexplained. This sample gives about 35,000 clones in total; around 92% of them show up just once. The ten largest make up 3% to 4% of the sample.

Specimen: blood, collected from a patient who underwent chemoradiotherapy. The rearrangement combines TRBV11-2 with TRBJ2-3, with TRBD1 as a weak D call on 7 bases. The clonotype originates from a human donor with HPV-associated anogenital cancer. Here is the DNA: TGTGCCAGCAGCGATCAGGGGGGAGAGGGGGATACGCAGTATTTT. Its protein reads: CASSDQGGEGDTQYF.